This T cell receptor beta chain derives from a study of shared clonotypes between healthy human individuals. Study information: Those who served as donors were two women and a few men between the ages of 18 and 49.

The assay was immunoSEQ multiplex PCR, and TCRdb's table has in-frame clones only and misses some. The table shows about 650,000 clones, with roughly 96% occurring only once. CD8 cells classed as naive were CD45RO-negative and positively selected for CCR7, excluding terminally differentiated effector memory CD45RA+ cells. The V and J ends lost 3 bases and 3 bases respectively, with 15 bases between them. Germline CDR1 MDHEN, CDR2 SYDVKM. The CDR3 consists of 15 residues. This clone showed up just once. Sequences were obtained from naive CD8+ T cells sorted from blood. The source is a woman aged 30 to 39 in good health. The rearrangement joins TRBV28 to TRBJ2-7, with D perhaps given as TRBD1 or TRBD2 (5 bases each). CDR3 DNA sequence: TGTGCCAGCAGTTTGGGGGACGGCCTCCGCTACGAGCAGTACTTC. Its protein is CASSLGDGLRYEQYF.